This T cell receptor beta chain was captured by sequencing in a study of blood T cell repertoires in COVID-19. About the research overall: The United States, Italy and Spain provided the acute and convalescent COVID-19 samples.

Between the trimmed V and J ends, which lost 3 bases and 3 bases, there was a span of 21 bases. Germline CDR1 and CDR2: LNHDA and SQIVND (reference sequence). This CDR3 has 18 amino acids. Measured with immunoSEQ multiplex PCR; TCRdb has only the in-frame clones, and not every one. The sample includes fewer than 400,000 clones, around nine tenths of them seen just once. V and J are TRBV19 and TRBJ1-5; D not resolved. Sequencing was carried out using PBMCs or T cells enriched from blood (not recorded which). This clonotype originated in a woman in her forties or fifties who had recovered from COVID-19. The CDR3 sequence is CASSIDLFGARSNQPQHF. The CDR3, as DNA: TGTGCCAGTAGTATCGATTTGTTTGGCGCCAGGTCCAATCAGCCCCAGCATTTT. The variable domain in full, with the rest retrieved from reference TRBV19 and TRBJ1-5, is DGGITQSPKYLFRKEGQNVTLSCEQNLNHDAMYWYRQDPGQGLRLIYYSQIVNDFQKGDIAEGYSVSREKKESFPLTVTSAQKNPTAFYLCASSIDLFGARSNQPQHFGDGTRLSIL.